These 12 T cell receptor beta chains were all obtained from the same sample, sequenced in a study of T cells in Graves' hyperthyroidism and ophthalmopathy. Researchers amplified the TCR beta CDR3 regions from RNA transcripts. During a first-round RT-PCR of the TCR CDR3, the HTBI primer set was used. TCRdb fed the multiplex PCR reads into MiXCR, producing one record per CDR3 protein. This table holds approximately 300,000 distinct CDR3 sequences, roughly 20% found once. Sequencing was carried out using blood. These receptors were taken from a man aged 50 to 60 with Graves' ophthalmopathy.

The rearrangement uses TRBV6-1 and TRBJ1-1, with 7 bases fitting TRBD1. This CDR3 is 13 amino acids long. Germline V gene data show CDR1 as MNHNS and CDR2 as SASEGT. V shed 7 bases, J shed 3 bases, and the junction held 5 bases outside the gene matches. The CDR3 loop reads CASTKTGYTEAFF. In DNA, the CDR3 is TGTGCCAGCACGAAGACAGGGTACACTGAAGCTTTCTTT.

Ten or more counts support this clonotype. The rearrangement links TRBV20-1 to TRBJ2-7; 10 nucleotides agree with TRBD2. The length of the CDR3 is 14 residues. Germline lookup yields CDR1 DFQATT and CDR2 SNEGSKA (reference sequence). Losses at the gene ends were 5 bases for V and 2 bases for J; bases not matched to a gene: 6. The CDR3 spells CSAEGLARTYEQYF. The CDR3 DNA reads TGCAGTGCTGAGGGACTAGCGAGGACCTACGAGCAGTACTTC.

There are a few counts of this clonotype. The chain recombines TRBV2 with TRBJ2-3; the D gene could be TRBD1 or TRBD2 (5 bases each). The CDR3 is 15 amino acids. The germline V and J ends were trimmed by 6 bases and 1 base, with 14 bases remaining between them. CDR1 SNHLY and CDR2 FYNNEI come from the germline V gene. The DNA of the CDR3 is TGTGCCAGCAGCCGGGACCCCTCGGGCACAGATACGCAGTATTTT. Translating it yields CASSRDPSGTDTQYF.

This clonotype was recorded a few times. The chain links TRBV5-8 to TRBJ2-5; TRBD1 matches 12 bases. The junction had 8 bases not matched to a gene; V was cut back by 7 bases and J by 7 bases. Per germline, CDR1 SGHTS and CDR2 YDEGEE. The CDR3 is 14 residues long. The CDR3 coding sequence is TGTGCCAGCCATAGGGACAGGGGGCGCGGGACCCAGTACTTC. Translated, it gives CASHRDRGRGTQYF. Filled out from reference TRBV5-8 and TRBJ2-5, the complete variable domain reads EAGVTQSPTHLIKTRGQQATLRCSPISGHTSVYWYQQALGLGLQFLLWYDEGEERNRGNFPPRFSGRQFPNYSSELNVNALELEDSALYLCASHRDRGRGTQYFGPGTRLLVL.

This clonotype has a handful of counts. This chain uses TRBV7-3 with TRBJ2-5; D not certain. Germline V gene data show CDR1 as SGHTA and CDR2 as FQGTGA. With 0 bases removed from V and 5 bases from J, the gap between germline ends came to 13 bases. The CDR3 is 15 amino acids. CDR3 region: CASSLTPGPMETQYF. CDR3 DNA: TGTGCCAGCAGCTTAACCCCTGGACCGATGGAGACCCAGTACTTC. Variable domain in full (rest from reference TRBV7-3 and TRBJ2-5): GAGVSQTPSNKVTEKGKYVELRCDPISGHTALYWYRQSLGQGPEFLIYFQGTGAADDSGLPNDRFFAVRPEGSVSTLKIQRTERGDSAVYLCASSLTPGPMETQYFGPGTRLLVL.

This clonotype was detected a few times. The V gene is TRBV6-1, the J gene TRBJ2-3; possible D gene TRBD2, 5 bases. V lost 6 bases to trimming and J lost 14 bases, with 18 bases between them. The germline V gene has CDR1 MNHNS and CDR2 SASEGT. The CDR3 length is 12 residues. The DNA for the CDR3 is TGTGCCAGCAGGGCCGACACGGGAAAATGGTATTTT. Amino acid sequence: CASRADTGKWYF.

The chain joins TRBV4-1 to TRBJ2-3; tentatively, D is TRBD1 or TRBD2 (5 bases each). Germline assignment: CDR1 MGHRA and CDR2 YSYEKL. The CDR3 consists of 19 residues. Trimming stripped 4 bases from V and 2 bases from J, with 25 bases between. The CDR3 nucleotides read TGCGCCAGCAGCCGCCGACAGATCGAGGGACCTACCACCACAGATACGCAGTATTTT. Translation: CASSRRQIEGPTTTDTQYF.

The chain couples TRBV11-2 to TRBJ2-2; possibly TRBD1 for D (6 bases). The CDR3 is 17 residues long. V was clipped by 4 bases and J by 7 bases, with 22 bases between them. In germline, CDR1 is SGHAT, CDR2 FQNNGV. The CDR3 sequence: CASSSPGDGRRVGELFF. The CDR3 nucleotides are TGTGCCAGCAGCTCCCCAGGGGACGGACGTAGGGTCGGGGAGCTGTTTTTT.

This clonotype was observed at least ten times. The J gene is TRBJ2-1, the V gene TRBV2; TRBD2 matches at 9 bases. Germline V lookup: CDR1 SNHLY, CDR2 FYNNEI. The CDR3 loop spans 13 amino acids. V trimming: 10 bases; J trimming: 7 bases; junction bases outside the gene matches: 8. CDR3 sequence (DNA): TGTGCCACCTTAGCGGGAGAAAGGAATGAGCAGTTCTTC. Protein: CATLAGERNEQFF.

This clonotype was seen only a few times. V and J are TRBV2 and TRBJ1-1; no clear D. The CDR3 covers 15 residues. Trimming left V 8 bases short and J 1 base short, with 17 bases between. Looked up from germline, CDR1 is SNHLY and CDR2 is FYNNEI. The CDR3 bases are TGTGCCAGCCTTAGTTTGTCGGGCAGGAACACTGAAGCTTTCTTT. This sequence encodes CASLSLSGRNTEAFF.

This clonotype was detected ten times or more. The rearrangement uses TRBV11-3 and TRBJ2-1; D gene unclear. Per the germline V gene, CDR1 is SGHNT and CDR2 is YENEEA. V was shortened by 3 bases and J by 8 bases, with 11 bases between the two germline ends. The CDR3 runs 13 residues. The CDR3 DNA reads as TGTGCCAGCAGCTTTCGTCGTGGCGATGAGCAGTTCTTC. This encodes CASSFRRGDEQFF.

The chain combines TRBV3-1 with TRBJ1-1, with D possibly TRBD1 on 6 matching bases. Trimming removed 4 bases from V and 7 bases from J, with 13 bases in between. CDR1 LGHDT and CDR2 YNNKEL come from the germline V gene (reference sequence). The CDR3 length is 13 residues. The CDR3 bases are TGTGCCAGCAGCCGTCGACAGGAAATTGAAGCTTTCTTT. This translates into CASSRRQEIEAFF.